This T cell receptor (beta chain) was captured in a study of T-cell reconstitution after alpha-beta-depleted transplantation in children. General study points: Several hundred expanded graft clones reportedly supplied alpha-beta T cells about two months after transplant. Surviving recipient T cells and thymic progenitors produced the high day-60 TCRbeta diversity seen in some patients. Newly generated T cells supplied most T-cell counts and diversity one year post-transplant.

The library targeted TCRbeta and was prepared with unique molecular identifiers. TCRdb re-called the PCR reads through MiXCR, storing one row per CDR3 protein. The table records roughly 350,000 distinct CDR3 sequences, 15% to 20% of them present only once. This clonotype was observed a handful of times. No antigen is known for it. Sample: PBMCs, mostly from graft donor cells, taken 360 days after TCRalphabeta/CD19-depleted stem cell transplant. The receptor was isolated from a male patient aged 2-15 years who had a stem cell transplant for acute lymphoblastic leukemia, so the T cells may come from the graft donor.

CDR3 sequence reads: CASSWTGVRGREQYF. The CDR3, as DNA: TGTGCCAGCAGCTGGACAGGGGTAAGAGGGAGGGAGCAGTACTTC. The chain links TRBV7-2 to TRBJ2-7, with TRBD1 matching over 9 bases. The CDR3 extends over 15 amino acids. After removal of 4 bases from V and 7 bases from J, the junction contained 11 bases not matched to a gene. Germline CDR1 is SGHTA and CDR2 is FQGNSA.